This passage covers 16 T cell receptor beta chains from one sample sequenced in a study of T cells expressing NK-cell markers (dated by TCRdb to 2020 to 2021). Receptor amplification or capture employed 5' RACE. Sequenced on an Illumina HiSeq 2000. TCRdb reprocessed the reads; each CDR3 protein sequence makes one entry, and DNA is unavailable. The table for this sample shows 150,000 to 180,000 distinct CDR3 sequences. The top ten hold around 37% of the sample. The sequenced sample consisted of blood T cells: a sorted CD56 or NKG2C T cell subset, CD4+ or CD8+ T cells, or bulk PBMC T cells (not recorded which). Every receptor here comes from a woman between 45 and 60 years old in good health. Donor details come from another sample of the same person, matched by shared clones.

The rearrangement links TRBV4-1 to TRBJ2-1; the TCRdb D gene call, TRBD2, has no DNA to confirm it. CDR1 and CDR2 (germline): MGHRA, YSYEKL. CDR3 size: 14 residues. The CDR3 loop is CASSQDGSGSHAFF.

The chain carries TRBV13 and TRBJ1-1; TCRdb's assignment of TRBD1 cannot be checked, as there is no DNA. This CDR3 is built from 14 residues. Germline CDR1 is PRHDT and CDR2 is FYEKMQ (reference sequence). CDR3 protein: CASSYRGGGTEAFF.

This chain uses TRBV20-1 with TRBJ1-2. The CDR3 is 13 residues long. Germline V gene sequence: CDR1 DFQATT, CDR2 SNEGSKA (reference sequence). The CDR3 sequence: CSARDLGVYGYTF.

V is TRBV4-1 and J is TRBJ2-5; absent DNA, TCRdb's TRBD2 call cannot be checked. This CDR3 has 16 residues. Germline assignment: CDR1 MGHRA and CDR2 YSYEKL. The chain's CDR3 is CASSQGLAGGGETQYF.

V usage is TRBV7-3 and J usage is TRBJ2-2; TCRdb indicates TRBD2, and absent DNA this call remains unverified. Germline V gives CDR1 SGHTA, CDR2 FQGTGA. CDR3 length: 17 amino acids. CDR3: CASSPKASGKEIGELFF.

The CDR3: CSVASAGFETQYF. V gene TRBV29-1 combines with J gene TRBJ2-5; the D call from TCRdb, TRBD2, cannot be confirmed without DNA. This CDR3 spans 13 amino acids. Germline CDR1 and CDR2: SQVTM and ANQGSEA. The full variable domain, completed using reference TRBV29-1 and TRBJ2-5, is SAVISQKPSRDICQRGTSLTIQCQVDSQVTMMFWYRQQPGQSLTLIATANQGSEATYESGFVIDKFPISRPNLTFSTLTVSNMSPEDSSIYLCSVASAGFETQYFGPGTRLLVL.

The J gene is TRBJ2-5, the V gene TRBV11-3; TCRdb's D gene call, TRBD2, goes unchecked for lack of DNA. The CDR3 length is 15 residues. CDR1 and CDR2 from the germline V gene are SGHNT and YENEEA. The CDR3: CASSGEGTHQETQYF.

The gene calls are TRBV14 and TRBJ1-1; as DNA is missing, the TRBD1 call by TCRdb cannot be tested. This CDR3 has 13 amino acids. Germline V CDR1 and CDR2: SGHDN, FVKESK. The CDR3 sequence: CASSPRGQGAAFF.

The J gene is TRBJ2-7, the V gene TRBV9; TCRdb reports TRBD1, a call that lacks DNA to check it against. CDR1 is SGDLS, CDR2 YYNGEE, per germline. The CDR3 length is 14 residues. CDR3 in amino acids: CASSVRTGEHEQYF.

The J gene is TRBJ2-1, the V gene TRBV7-9; the TRBD1 assignment by TCRdb is unverifiable without DNA. This CDR3 is 14 amino acids long. The V gene's germline CDR1 is SEHNR and CDR2 FQNEAQ (reference sequence). The CDR3 sequence is CASRRGTGGTEQFF.

This CDR3 reads CASSVMDRVRTDTQYF. The chain joins TRBV9 to TRBJ2-3; TCRdb picks TRBD1, but there is no DNA to check that call. The CDR3 contains 16 residues. Germline CDR1 SGDLS, CDR2 YYNGEE.

The chain carries TRBV12-3 or TRBV12-4 and TRBJ2-7; without DNA, the TCRdb call of TRBD2 cannot be checked. The CDR3 totals 15 residues. The CDR3 region is CASSKGLADRYEQYF.

The V call is TRBV27, the J call TRBJ2-1; TCRdb's D gene call, TRBD2, goes unchecked for lack of DNA. The CDR3 runs to 14 residues. Germline lookup yields CDR1 MNHEY and CDR2 SMNVEV (reference sequence). The CDR3 region is CASSFVAGDNEQFF.

The chain links TRBV7-8 to TRBJ2-3; TCRdb's D call, TRBD2, is unchecked because there is no DNA. The CDR3 consists of 16 residues. The germline gives CDR1 SGHVS, CDR2 FQNEAQ. CDR3 sequence reads: CASSLRLAYSTDTQYF.

This chain connects TRBV27 to TRBJ2-7; TCRdb's assignment of TRBD1 cannot be checked, as there is no DNA. This CDR3 is 15 amino acids long. CDR1 is MNHEY and CDR2 is SMNVEV in the germline V gene (reference sequence). The CDR3 here is CASRWDRDETYEQYF.

The V and J genes are TRBV7-9 and TRBJ2-1; the D call of TRBD1 rests on TCRdb alone, since no DNA is present to check it. The CDR3 consists of 14 residues. Germline V lookup: CDR1 SEHNR, CDR2 FQNEAQ (reference sequence). The CDR3 protein is CASSFPQGDDEQFF.